The 23 T cell receptor beta chains below were found in one sample sequenced in a study of long-term antiretroviral therapy in people with HIV. Survey-level immunoSEQ v3.0 assays were run. Produced via immunoSEQ multiplex PCR; TCRdb's table is partial and in-frame only. The sample has approximately 18,000 clones; more than 70% are singletons. The input for sequencing was unsorted PBMCs, taken 0.1 years before starting antiretroviral therapy. The receptor set was obtained from a man younger than 30 with HIV.

In its sample, this clone was seen a few times. The J gene is TRBJ1-3, the V gene TRBV28; 10 bases are a match to TRBD1. V gave up 3 bases and J gave up 8 bases; unmatched junction bases: 10. The CDR3 covers 16 residues. CDR1 is MDHEN, CDR2 SYDVKM, per germline. The CDR3 here is CASSLGDRGLADTIYF. The CDR3 region has the DNA TGTGCCAGCAGTTTGGGCGACAGGGGGCTCGCGGACACCATATATTTT.

V and J are TRBV7-9 and TRBJ2-7; 7 bases fit TRBD1. CDR1 and CDR2 from the germline V gene are SEHNR and FQNEAQ (reference sequence). With V trimmed by 3 bases and J by 7 bases, 6 bases remained unmatched. The CDR3 covers 13 residues. CDR3 sequence reads: CASSFLTGREQYF. CDR3 sequence (DNA): TGTGCCAGCAGCTTTCTGACAGGGAGAGAGCAGTACTTC.

Comments on this clone: This may come from a read error, since a much larger clone is one base off. This sample also contains other DNA sequences that code for the same CDR3. The chain carries TRBV7-9 and TRBJ2-7; D uncertain. The germline V and J ends were trimmed by 8 bases and 5 bases, with 1 base remaining between them. Germline V gene lookup returns CDR1 SEHNR and CDR2 FQNEAQ (reference sequence). The CDR3 is 8 residues long. CDR3 sequence reads: CASDEQYF. The CDR3, as DNA: TGTGCCAGCGACGAGCAGTACTTC.

V usage is TRBV5-4 and J usage is TRBJ2-5, with 12 bases that match TRBD2. CDR3 length: 14 amino acids. CDR1 and CDR2 (germline): SGHNT, YYREEE (reference sequence). Unmatched junction bases numbered 2, after V lost 4 bases and J lost 4 bases. The CDR3 coding sequence is TGTGCCAGCAGCCGACTAGCGGGAGCAGAGACCCAGTACTTC. Its translation is CASSRLAGAETQYF.

V is TRBV7-2 and J is TRBJ1-1; no clear D. V lost 3 bases to trimming and J lost 4 bases, with 9 bases between them. Germline V gene data show CDR1 as SGHTA and CDR2 as FQGNSA. This CDR3 has 13 amino acids. The CDR3 region is CASSLGSRTEAFF. CDR3 DNA: TGTGCCAGCAGCTTGGGTTCGCGCACTGAAGCTTTCTTT. The full variable domain, in which reference TRBV7-2 and TRBJ1-1 provide the parts outside the CDR3, is GAGVSQSPSNKVTEKGKDVELRCDPISGHTALYWYRQSLGQGLEFLIYFQGNSAPDKSGLPSDRFSAERTGGSVSTLTIQRTQQEDSAVYLCASSLGSRTEAFFGQGTRLTVV.

This chain connects TRBV7-6 to TRBJ2-1, with D tentatively TRBD1 (6 bases). Between the trimmed V and J ends, which lost 2 bases and 5 bases, there was a span of 10 bases. CDR3 size: 14 residues. The germline CDR1 and CDR2 sequences are SGHVS and FNYEAQ. CDR3 bases: TGTGCCAGCAGCTTAAGCCAGGGGAACAATGAGCAGTTCTTC. Translating it yields CASSLSQGNNEQFF.

The rearrangement links TRBV19 to TRBJ1-5; D is uncertain. Germline values: CDR1 LNHDA, CDR2 SQIVND (reference sequence). Trimming left V 3 bases short and J 2 bases short, with 14 bases between. CDR3 length equals 16 residues. The CDR3 DNA reads as TGTGCCAGTAGTATGTACGAGCTTGTCCGCAATCAGCCCCAGCATTTT. Its protein is CASSMYELVRNQPQHF.

The chain carries TRBV5-8 and TRBJ2-5, with 9 nucleotides matching TRBD2. The length of the CDR3 is 15 residues. Looked up from germline, CDR1 is SGHTS and CDR2 is YDEGEE. Germline trimming cut 2 bases from V and 0 bases from J; bases unmatched to any gene: 2. CDR3 amino acids: CASSLAGGYQETQYF. CDR3 in DNA: TGTGCCAGCAGCTTAGCGGGGGGATACCAAGAGACCCAGTACTTC. The variable domain in full, completed from reference TRBV5-8 and TRBJ2-5, reads EAGVTQSPTHLIKTRGQQATLRCSPISGHTSVYWYQQALGLGLQFLLWYDEGEERNRGNFPPRFSGRQFPNYSSELNVNALELEDSALYLCASSLAGGYQETQYFGPGTRLLVL.

The chain has TRBV5-1 and TRBJ2-2, with TRBD1 identical over 7 bases. Germline V CDR1 and CDR2: SGHRS, YFSETQ. The trim removed 4 bases at V and 1 base at J, leaving 4 bases unmatched. The CDR3 runs 15 residues. CDR3 coding DNA: TGCGCCAGCAGCATTCGACAGGGGAACACCGGGGAGCTGTTTTTT. Protein: CASSIRQGNTGELFF.

In its sample, this clone was seen a few times. The chain's CDR3 is CASSPYTGGGYGYTF. The DNA for the CDR3 is TGTGCCAGCAGTCCCTACACAGGGGGAGGCTATGGCTACACCTTC. The chain is built from TRBV27 and TRBJ1-2, with 8 bases fitting TRBD1. V was pared by 5 bases and J by 4 bases, with 9 bases of the junction left unmatched. Germline V CDR1 and CDR2: MNHEY, SMNVEV (reference sequence). The CDR3 is made up of 15 amino acids.

The chain links TRBV6-5 to TRBJ1-5; D is unresolved. Trimming stripped 5 bases from V and 3 bases from J, with 11 bases between. This CDR3 is built from 14 residues. Germline CDR1 and CDR2: MNHEY and SVGAGI. This chain's CDR3 is CASSDNKFNQPQHF. CDR3 DNA: TGTGCCAGCAGTGACAATAAGTTCAATCAGCCCCAGCATTTT.

The chain couples TRBV7-3 to TRBJ2-1, with D perhaps matching TRBD1 (6 bases). This CDR3 spans 12 amino acids. The V end lost 3 bases, the J end lost 10 bases, and 10 bases lay between the germline ends. Looked up from germline, CDR1 is SGHTA and CDR2 is FQGTGA. The CDR3 nucleotides read TGTGCCAGCAGCTTTGGGCAGGGGGAGCAGTTCTTC. Protein: CASSFGQGEQFF. Using reference TRBV7-3 and TRBJ2-1 for the parts outside the CDR3, the full variable domain is GAGVSQTPSNKVTEKGKYVELRCDPISGHTALYWYRQSLGQGPEFLIYFQGTGAADDSGLPNDRFFAVRPEGSVSTLKIQRTERGDSAVYLCASSFGQGEQFFGPGTRLTVL.

The chain has TRBV25-1 and TRBJ2-5; D is perhaps TRBD2 (7 bases). Germline V lookup: CDR1 MGHDK, CDR2 SYGVNS. The CDR3 has 13 residues. Trimming pared 6 bases from V and 1 base from J, leaving 9 bases between. CDR3 DNA sequence: TGTGCCAGCAGGAGGGGGGGCCAAGAGACCCAGTACTTC. Its translation: CASRRGGQETQYF.

The chain joins TRBV27 to TRBJ2-1; 8 positions agree with TRBD2. Per germline, CDR1 MNHEY and CDR2 SMNVEV (reference sequence). CDR3 length: 14 residues. The ends lost 1 base at V and 10 bases at J; junction bases unmatched: 6. As DNA, the CDR3 is TGTGCCAGCAGTTTATTCGGGAGGGCAGGGGAGCAGTTCTTC. Its protein is CASSLFGRAGEQFF.

The rearrangement uses TRBV28 and TRBJ2-7; TRBD1 aligns across 9 bases. Germline V CDR1 and CDR2: MDHEN, SYDVKM. The CDR3 sequence is 15 residues long. After removal of 8 bases from V and 5 bases from J, the junction contained 13 bases not matched to a gene. In nucleotides, the CDR3 is TGTGCCAGCTCCCCATACAGGGGGCGCGGGGACGAGCAGTACTTC. This encodes CASSPYRGRGDEQYF.

This chain uses TRBV29-1 with TRBJ2-1, with D unclear. Trimming cost V 4 bases and J 0 bases, with 16 bases left between them. CDR3 length equals 16 residues. CDR1 is SQVTM and CDR2 is ANQGSEA in the germline V gene. CDR3 loop: CSVVLFPESSYNEQFF. As DNA, the CDR3 is TGCAGCGTTGTTTTGTTTCCCGAGAGCTCCTACAATGAGCAGTTCTTC.

The rearrangement uses TRBV28 and TRBJ1-6; D is possibly TRBD1 (6 bases). CDR1 is MDHEN and CDR2 is SYDVKM in the germline V gene. The CDR3 is 15 residues long. V was trimmed by 2 bases and J by 3 bases, leaving 8 bases between them. CDR3 nucleotides: TGTGCCAGCAGTTTAAGCAGGGGCTATAATTCACCCCTCCACTTT. Its protein product is CASSLSRGYNSPLHF.

The V call is TRBV5-6, the J call TRBJ1-2; tentatively, D is TRBD1 (5 bases). V shed 1 base and J shed 8 bases, with 15 bases lying between them. The CDR3 has 14 residues. Germline values: CDR1 SGHDT, CDR2 YYEEEE. The CDR3: CASSLPMGLPGYTF. The CDR3 DNA reads TGTGCCAGCAGCTTGCCCATGGGGCTCCCGGGCTACACCTTC. Together with reference TRBV5-6 and TRBJ1-2, the CDR3 gives the full variable domain: DAGVTQSPTHLIKTRGQQVTLRCSPKSGHDTVSWYQQALGQGPQFIFQYYEEEERQRGNFPDRFSGHQFPNYSSELNVNALLLGDSALYLCASSLPMGLPGYTFGSGTRLTVV.

Points on this clone: The junction departs from the called germline gene at one end, perhaps through a read error. This rearrangement joins TRBV7-9 to TRBJ1-1, with 7 bases that match TRBD1. The CDR3 has 16 residues. The germline V gene encodes CDR1 SEHNR and CDR2 FQNEAQ (reference sequence). DNA of the CDR3: TGCGCCAGCAGCCAAGACCTACAGGGGTATTACACTGAAGCTTTCTTT. Its translation: CASSQDLQGYYTEAFF.

CDR3 loop: CASSLATGKENEKLFF. The CDR3 bases are TGTGCCAGCAGCTTGGCGACAGGGAAGGAGAATGAAAAACTGTTTTTT. J is TRBJ1-4 and V is TRBV5-4; 7 bases align to TRBD1. CDR3 size: 16 residues. The V gene end was trimmed by 0 bases and the J gene end by 5 bases; junction bases not matched to a gene: 7. In germline, CDR1 is SGHNT, CDR2 YYREEE (reference sequence).

The chain recombines TRBV28 with TRBJ1-4, with 7 bases identical to TRBD1. J lost 7 bases, V lost 6 bases, and 8 bases had no gene match. Germline CDR1 reads MDHEN; CDR2 reads SYDVKM. The CDR3 has 14 residues. The CDR3 region is CASRTGDWSEKLFF. CDR3 sequence (DNA): TGTGCCAGCAGAACAGGGGATTGGAGTGAAAAACTGTTTTTT.

The CDR3 loop is CASSMTGIGSYNEQFF. DNA of the CDR3: TGTGCCAGTAGTATGACCGGGATCGGGTCCTACAATGAGCAGTTCTTC. V usage is TRBV19 and J usage is TRBJ2-1; D perhaps matches TRBD2 (5 bases). CDR3 length: 16 residues. V gave up 3 bases and J gave up 1 base, with 13 bases separating them. Germline V lookup: CDR1 LNHDA, CDR2 SQIVND (reference sequence).

CDR3 sequence reads: CASSEDRRGNIQYF. CDR3 bases: TGTGCCAGCAGTGAAGACAGGAGAGGCAACATTCAGTACTTC. The chain employs TRBV6-1 and TRBJ2-4, with D tentatively TRBD1 (5 bases). This CDR3 spans 14 amino acids. The V gene's germline CDR1 is MNHNS and CDR2 SASEGT. Trimming left V 1 base short and J 7 bases short, with 11 bases between.